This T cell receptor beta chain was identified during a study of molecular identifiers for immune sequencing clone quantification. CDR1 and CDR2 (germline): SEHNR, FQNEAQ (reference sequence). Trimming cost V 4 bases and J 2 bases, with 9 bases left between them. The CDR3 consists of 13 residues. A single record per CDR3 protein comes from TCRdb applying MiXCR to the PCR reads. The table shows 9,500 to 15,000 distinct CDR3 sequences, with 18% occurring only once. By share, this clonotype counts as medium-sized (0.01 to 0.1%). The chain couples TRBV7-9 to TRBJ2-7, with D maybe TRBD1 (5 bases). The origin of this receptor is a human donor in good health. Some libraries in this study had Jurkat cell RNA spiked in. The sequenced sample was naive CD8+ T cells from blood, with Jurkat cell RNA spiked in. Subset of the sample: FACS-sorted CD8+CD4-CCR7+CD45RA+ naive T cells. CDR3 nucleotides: TGTGCCAGCAGCTCGACAGCCACCTACGAGCAGTACTTC. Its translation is CASSSTATYEQYF.